The clone carrying this T cell receptor beta chain showed up just a few times. The antigen remains unidentified. CDR3 length equals 13 residues. Germline CDR1 is MGHRA and CDR2 is YSYEKL. PCR amplification relied on 60 Vbeta primers (plus 13 Jbeta primers). Under the authors' procedure: Unique TCR beta chains totaled roughly 81 million in a later count, with roughly 10 million of them shared. Sequenced by immunoSEQ multiplex PCR; TCRdb stores in-frame clones only, minus some. That table is the source of V, J and clone size, and D and trimming were worked out from the DNA. The sample has approximately 79,000 clones, around 79% seen once. The data are from a study of cytomegalovirus exposure and HLA in healthy donors. Findings and limits, study-wide: In an earlier analysis, in 620 or so donors, most V segments appeared productive either ~87% or ~30% of the time. An Asian-associated ancestry cluster reportedly showed fewer N-insertions than the roughly 600-donor mean in a later analysis. TCR beta chain V- and J-gene trimming was linked, in a later analysis, to a missense variant in DCLRE1C.

The V gene is TRBV4-1, the J gene TRBJ2-5; D perhaps matches TRBD1 (6 bases). Gene TRBJ2-7 matches the end of the DNA better, so the J call may be wrong. The sequenced sample was PBMCs. The sequence was collected from a male donor in good health and CMV-seropositive. The CDR3 DNA sequence: TGCGCCAGCAGCCAGAGGACAGTCTACGAGCAGTACTTC. Translated, it gives CASSQRTVYEQYF.